Below are 29 T cell receptor beta chains sequenced from a single sample in a study of CD8 T cells in ankylosing spondylitis. TCRdb analysed the 5' RACE reads with MiXCR anew, one entry per CDR3 protein. The sample consists of around 440,000 distinct CDR3 sequences, 17% of them appearing once. Antigens of these TCRs are unknown. Study conclusions and caveats: Eight highly homologous variants formed a TCR beta motif that appeared characteristic of ankylosing spondylitis blood.

Material: blood, either unsorted or a sorted T cell fraction (not recorded which). Receptors originate from a male donor with ankylosing spondylitis.

This clonotype was observed at least ten times. This rearrangement joins TRBV7-8 to TRBJ2-3; 10 bases fit TRBD1. This CDR3 has 16 amino acids. V shed 6 bases, J shed 3 bases, and the junction held 9 bases outside the gene matches. Germline loops: CDR1 SGHVS, CDR2 FQNEAQ. The CDR3 reads CASSPDRGLSTDTQYF. As DNA, the CDR3 is TGTGCCAGCAGTCCTGACAGGGGGCTGTCTACAGATACGCAGTATTTT.

This clonotype was detected only a few times. The chain carries TRBV6-5 and TRBJ1-1; D ambiguous. This CDR3 region has 13 residues. Looked up from germline, CDR1 is MNHEY and CDR2 is SVGAGI. V was cut by 3 bases and J by 3 bases, with 8 bases left in between. The DNA of the CDR3 is TGTGCCAGCAGTTATATCGGGGACACTGAAGCTTTCTTT. Protein: CASSYIGDTEAFF.

The chain employs TRBV30 and TRBJ2-7, with 7 bases lining up with TRBD1. The V gene end was trimmed by 5 bases and the J gene end by 5 bases; junction bases not matched to a gene: 3. CDR3 length equals 11 residues. Germline lookup yields CDR1 GTSNPN and CDR2 SVGIG (reference sequence). CDR3 nucleotide sequence: TGTGCCTGGGGACAGGACCACGAGCAGTACTTC. Protein product: CAWGQDHEQYF.

This clonotype was seen a few times. The V call is TRBV5-1, the J call TRBJ2-6; D is undetermined. This CDR3 region has 16 residues. Germline V gene sequence: CDR1 SGHRS, CDR2 YFSETQ. V was pared by 4 bases and J by 2 bases, with 13 bases between. The CDR3 nucleotides read TGCGCCAGCAGCACCGACGGAACCCCTGGGGCCAACGTCCTGACTTTC. This sequence encodes CASSTDGTPGANVLTF. Variable domain in full (rest from reference TRBV5-1 and TRBJ2-6): KAGVTQTPRYLIKTRGQQVTLSCSPISGHRSVSWYQQTPGQGLQFLFEYFSETQRNKGNFPGRFSGRQFSNSRSEMNVSTLELGDSALYLCASSTDGTPGANVLTFGAGSRLTVL.

V is TRBV2 and J is TRBJ1-2, with TRBD1 matching over 9 bases. Germline V gene sequence: CDR1 SNHLY, CDR2 FYNNEI. The CDR3 is made up of 14 amino acids. V was clipped by 4 bases and J by 4 bases; unmatched bases: 4. The CDR3 sequence is CASSGGQGPYGYTF. Here the CDR3 DNA reads TGTGCCAGCAGTGGGGGACAGGGTCCCTATGGCTACACCTTC.

This chain connects TRBV5-4 to TRBJ1-1; D gene ambiguous. The V end lost 2 bases, the J end lost 2 bases, and 7 bases lay between the germline ends. The CDR3 loop spans 13 amino acids. Per germline, CDR1 SGHNT and CDR2 YYREEE (reference sequence). The CDR3 DNA reads as TGTGCCAGCAGCTTTGTGGGCAACACTGAAGCTTTCTTT. Translating it yields CASSFVGNTEAFF.

This clonotype turned up a few times. The genes are TRBV27 and TRBJ1-5; D possibly corresponds to TRBD1 (5 bases). V was pared by 3 bases and J by 7 bases, with 13 bases between. Germline-derived CDR1 and CDR2 are MNHEY and SMNVEV (reference sequence). The CDR3 is 14 amino acids. The CDR3 coding sequence is TGTGCCAGCAGTTTGCGGCAGGGAAGGCAGCCCCAGCATTTT. Translating it yields CASSLRQGRQPQHF.

The J gene is TRBJ2-1, the V gene TRBV5-5, with 11 bases lining up with TRBD2. This CDR3 is 18 amino acids long. The J segment lost 4 bases and the V segment lost 0 bases, leaving 9 bases of the junction unmatched. CDR1 and CDR2 from the germline V gene are SGHKS and YYEKEE (reference sequence). Here the CDR3 reads CASSLVLAGGGFYNEQFF. The DNA of the CDR3 is TGTGCCAGCAGCTTGGTCCTAGCGGGAGGAGGGTTTTACAATGAGCAGTTCTTC.

This clonotype was observed a handful of times. V gene TRBV4-3 combines with J gene TRBJ1-1; D not resolved. The CDR3 totals 16 residues. Germline V gene data show CDR1 as LGHNA and CDR2 as YSLEER. V was shortened by 0 bases and J by 5 bases, with 16 bases between the two germline ends. CDR3 region: CASSQDQGRNRTEAFF. CDR3 sequence (DNA): TGCGCCAGCAGCCAAGATCAAGGAAGGAATCGGACTGAAGCTTTCTTT.

In this sample, this clonotype turned up a few times. This chain connects TRBV3-1 to TRBJ1-1; 9 nucleotides agree with TRBD1. V dropped 4 bases and J dropped 4; count of bases not matched to a gene: 7. The CDR3 totals 15 residues. Germline CDR1 reads LGHDT; CDR2 reads YNNKEL (reference sequence). The CDR3 protein is CASSLGDREGTEAFF. In nucleotides, the CDR3 is TGTGCCAGCAGCCTGGGGGACAGGGAGGGCACTGAAGCTTTCTTT.

This chain joins TRBV28 and TRBJ1-1; D might be TRBD1 (5 bases). This CDR3 comprises 12 residues. The V and J ends lost 11 bases and 5 bases respectively, with 15 bases between them. Germline V gives CDR1 MDHEN, CDR2 SYDVKM. CDR3 protein: CASTGRDTEAFF. In DNA form, the CDR3 reads TGTGCCTCTACGGGCAGGGATACTGAAGCTTTCTTT.

This clonotype was seen only a few times. The genes are TRBV7-2 and TRBJ2-5; D is perhaps TRBD1 (5 bases). V lost 0 bases, J lost 4 bases, and 9 bases lay in between. Per the germline V gene, CDR1 is SGHTA and CDR2 is FQGNSA. The CDR3 runs 14 residues. The CDR3 is CASSLAEGVETQYF. CDR3 DNA sequence: TGTGCCAGCAGCTTAGCGGAAGGGGTAGAGACCCAGTACTTC.

This rearrangement joins TRBV7-2 to TRBJ2-7, with 7 bases lining up with TRBD2. Trimming took 1 base from V and 5 from J; bases not matched to a gene: 5. Germline V gene lookup returns CDR1 SGHTA and CDR2 FQGNSA. The CDR3 length is 14 residues. Here the CDR3 DNA reads TGTGCCAGCAGCTTAGGAAGGGAGGGTCACGAGCAGTACTTC. This gives the protein CASSLGREGHEQYF. Using reference TRBV7-2 and TRBJ2-7 for the parts outside the CDR3, the full variable domain is GAGVSQSPSNKVTEKGKDVELRCDPISGHTALYWYRQSLGQGLEFLIYFQGNSAPDKSGLPSDRFSAERTGGSVSTLTIQRTQQEDSAVYLCASSLGREGHEQYFGPGTRLTVT.

The rearrangement links TRBV20-1 to TRBJ2-3, with D possibly matching TRBD2 (6 bases). The V gene lost 5 bases and the J gene lost 2 bases, with 17 bases spanning the gap. Germline V gene sequence: CDR1 DFQATT, CDR2 SNEGSKA (reference sequence). CDR3 length: 15 amino acids. CDR3 coding DNA: TGCAGTGCTGGGTCAAAGCGGGCCATCACAGATACGCAGTATTTT. It translates to CSAGSKRAITDTQYF.

V is TRBV7-8 and J is TRBJ1-1; D is unclear. The V gene's germline CDR1 is SGHVS and CDR2 FQNEAQ. CDR3 length: 14 residues. V gave up 1 base and J gave up 7 bases, with 13 bases separating them. The CDR3 reads CASSLGADGDEAFF. Here the CDR3 DNA reads TGTGCCAGCAGCTTAGGAGCGGACGGTGATGAAGCTTTCTTT.

The chain is built from TRBV12-3 or TRBV12-4 and TRBJ1-1; D unresolved. Between the trimmed V and J ends, which lost 6 bases and 3 bases, there was a span of 11 bases. The CDR3 contains 13 residues. The CDR3 protein is CASSTPPDTEAFF. The CDR3 nucleotides read TGTGCCAGCAGCACCCCGCCTGACACTGAAGCTTTCTTT.

This clonotype was detected many times. The chain recombines TRBV12-3 or TRBV12-4 with TRBJ1-2, with TRBD1 matching over 8 bases. With 5 bases clipped from V and 7 bases from J, the junction kept 15 bases outside the gene matches. There are 16 residues in the CDR3. The DNA for the CDR3 is TGTGCCAGCAGTGGGACTATAGTGGACAGGGCGGTTGGCTACACCTTC. This encodes CASSGTIVDRAVGYTF.

This clonotype has more than one count but fewer than ten. This rearrangement joins TRBV20-1 to TRBJ2-7; 11 bases line up with TRBD1. V dropped 3 bases and J dropped 5; count of bases not matched to a gene: 6. CDR1 is DFQATT and CDR2 is SNEGSKA in the germline V gene (reference sequence). CDR3 size: 14 residues. The CDR3 DNA follows: TGCAGTGCTAGCCCCGGGACAGGGGGGAACGAGCAGTACTTC. It translates to CSASPGTGGNEQYF.

V and J are TRBV14 and TRBJ2-1; 8 nucleotides align to TRBD2. Germline V gives CDR1 SGHDN, CDR2 FVKESK. V gave up 4 bases and J gave up 4 bases; unmatched junction bases: 9. The CDR3 covers 16 residues. DNA for the CDR3: TGTGCCAGCAGCCCCCAGGGGACTAGGGCGTACAATGAGCAGTTCTTC. Translation: CASSPQGTRAYNEQFF.

This clonotype has only a few counts. The DNA of the CDR3 is TGTGCCAGCAGCCTTCAGTCTAGGGATACGCAGTATTTT. Its translation: CASSLQSRDTQYF. The chain recombines TRBV28 with TRBJ2-3; D gene unclear. The CDR3 covers 13 residues. Trimming took 6 bases from V and 6 from J, leaving 13 bases between them. Germline values: CDR1 MDHEN, CDR2 SYDVKM.

Only a few counts were recorded for this clonotype. This chain uses TRBV21-1 with TRBJ2-6; TRBD1, the D gene given by the table, was not confirmed from the DNA. TRBV21-1 is a listed pseudogene. CDR3 length equals 19 residues. This CDR3 is CASRDDRDYTNSGANVLTF. DNA for the CDR3: TGTGCCAGCAGGGACGACAGGGACTACACGAATTCTGGGGCCAACGTCCTGACTTTC.

This clonotype was picked up a small number of times. V and J are TRBV7-9 and TRBJ2-4, with TRBD2 as a possible D gene (7 bases). The CDR3 has 15 residues. With 1 base removed from V and 6 bases from J, the gap between germline ends came to 13 bases. Per the germline V gene, CDR1 is SEHNR and CDR2 is FQNEAQ (reference sequence). This chain's CDR3 is CASSLDRGRGNIQYF. CDR3 DNA: TGTGCCAGCAGCTTAGATAGGGGGAGGGGAAACATTCAGTACTTC.

V is TRBV20-1 and J is TRBJ1-6, with 9 positions matching TRBD1. The CDR3 is 14 residues long. Germline V gene sequence: CDR1 DFQATT, CDR2 SNEGSKA (reference sequence). Trimming took 5 bases from V and 9 from J; bases not matched to a gene: 8. The CDR3 is CSAPRGQGVSPLHF. The CDR3 region has the DNA TGCAGTGCTCCCCGGGGACAGGGCGTTTCACCCCTCCACTTT.

This clonotype was observed a handful of times. The CDR3 region has the DNA TGTGCCAGCAGTACCCTAGCGGGAGGGGTCACAGATACGCAGTATTTT. Encoded protein: CASSTLAGGVTDTQYF. This rearrangement joins TRBV12-3 or TRBV12-4 to TRBJ2-3, with 12 bases lining up with TRBD2. Trimming cost V 5 bases and J 2 bases; bases outside gene matches: 5. The CDR3 loop spans 16 amino acids.

In its sample, this clonotype was seen a few times. This CDR3 is CASSPFKDVNTEAFF. CDR3 DNA sequence: TGTGCCAGCTCACCGTTTAAGGACGTGAACACTGAAGCTTTCTTT. The genes are TRBV18 and TRBJ1-1; D gene uncertain. The V end was cut by 3 bases, the J end by 0 bases, with 11 bases between. This CDR3 is 15 amino acids long. Germline CDR1 reads KGHSH; CDR2 reads LQKENI.

V and J are TRBV7-2 and TRBJ2-7; no reliable D call. The CDR3 has 16 residues. The germline V and J ends were trimmed by 5 bases and 3 bases, with 20 bases remaining between them. Germline loops: CDR1 SGHTA, CDR2 FQGNSA. This CDR3 reads CASSPKPGGGYYEQYF. The CDR3 region has the DNA TGTGCCAGCAGCCCTAAGCCAGGCGGTGGGTACTACGAGCAGTACTTC.

The CDR3 loop reads CSAEPARTQGNTIYF. CDR3 DNA sequence: TGCAGTGCCGAGCCGGCGCGGACCCAAGGAAACACCATATATTTT. The V call is TRBV20-1, the J call TRBJ1-3; D is unclear. This CDR3 has 15 amino acids. Germline V gene sequence: CDR1 DFQATT, CDR2 SNEGSKA (reference sequence). Trimming took off 6 bases at V and 4 bases at J, with 19 bases between the two ends.

This clonotype was counted once. The rearrangement uses TRBV4-1 and TRBJ2-3; D possibly corresponds to TRBD1 (6 bases). CDR1 is MGHRA and CDR2 is YSYEKL in the germline V gene. This CDR3 has 16 amino acids. Trimming stripped 4 bases from V and 1 base from J, with 15 bases between. CDR3 bases: TGCGCCAGCAGCCTACAAGTGTGGGGGCGCACAGATACGCAGTATTTT. Its translation: CASSLQVWGRTDTQYF.

This clonotype has only a few counts. This sequence joins TRBV7-6 and TRBJ2-7; D is undetermined. The CDR3 extends over 16 amino acids. The V gene lost 1 base and the J gene lost 4 bases, with 17 bases spanning the gap. Germline values: CDR1 SGHVS, CDR2 FNYEAQ. The CDR3: CASSLGISREPYEQYF. DNA for the CDR3: TGTGCCAGCAGCTTAGGGATAAGTCGAGAACCATACGAGCAGTACTTC.